A selection of T cell receptor beta chains follows, all from one sample in a study of cytomegalovirus exposure and HLA in healthy donors. TCRdb's copy holds only in-frame clones and misses some; the assay was immunoSEQ multiplex PCR. The sample holds 150,000 or so clones; about 80% are singletons and the top ten take approximately 1.3%. Sequences were obtained from PBMCs. The receptors derive from a man aged 25 to 40 in good health and CMV-seronegative. Each CDR3 is given with its conserved first and last residue. The D gene is left open where the match is weak. The size field is filled for only some rows; it gives once, few, many or a size class.

V	D	J	size	CDR3	DNA
TRBV18	-	TRBJ2-1	once	CASSPQESNEQFF	TGTGCCAGCTCACCACAGGAGAGCAATGAGCAGTTCTTC
TRBV30	TRBD2	TRBJ2-5	-	CAWSGTRGGETQYF	TGTGCCTGGAGTGGAACCCGCGGGGGTGAGACCCAGTACTTC
TRBV13	TRBD2	TRBJ2-1	-	CASSSQRGGPYNEQFF	TGTGCCAGCAGCTCCCAGCGGGGGGGCCCCTACAATGAGCAGTTCTTC
TRBV4-3	TRBD1	TRBJ1-6	-	CASSQTGGVNSPLHF	TGCGCCAGCAGCCAAACAGGGGGAGTAAATTCACCCCTCCACTTT
TRBV7-2	TRBD2	TRBJ2-1	-	CASSSAGVSYNEQFF	TGTGCCAGCAGCTCAGCGGGAGTGTCCTACAATGAGCAGTTCTTC
TRBV6-5	-	TRBJ1-5	-	CASSPRREGNQPQHF	TGTGCCAGCAGTCCCCGCAGGGAGGGCAATCAGCCCCAGCATTTT
TRBV5-4	TRBD1	TRBJ1-1	-	CASSPNRGRGTNTEAFF	TGTGCCAGCAGCCCAAACAGGGGGCGCGGGACGAACACTGAAGCTTTCTTT
TRBV10-3	TRBD1	TRBJ2-7	-	CANGQGAYEQYF	TGTGCCAACGGACAGGGGGCCTACGAGCAGTACTTC
TRBV2	TRBD1	TRBJ1-2	-	CASRNRTGGYYGYTF	TGTGCCAGCAGGAATAGGACAGGGGGTTACTATGGCTACACCTTC
TRBV5-1	TRBD2	TRBJ2-2	-	CASSLGVWGLAENTGELFF	TGCGCCAGCAGCTTGGGCGTATGGGGACTAGCGGAGAACACCGGGGAGCTGTTTTTT
TRBV2	TRBD2	TRBJ2-1	-	CASSVSGAGPTSYNEQFF	TGTGCCAGCAGTGTGAGCGGGGCAGGGCCAACCTCCTACAATGAGCAGTTCTTC
TRBV7-6	-	TRBJ1-1	few	CASSLRGGVNTEAFF	TGTGCCAGCAGCTTAAGAGGAGGGGTTAATACTGAAGCTTTCTTT
TRBV7-8	-	TRBJ2-2	few	CASSPTRQLTGELFF	TGTGCCAGCAGCCCGACGCGGCAGTTAACCGGGGAGCTGTTTTTT
TRBV25-1	-	TRBJ2-2	-	CASSLPGLNTGELFF	TGTGCCAGCAGTCTTCCAGGGCTGAACACCGGGGAGCTGTTTTTT
TRBV28	TRBD1	TRBJ2-5	-	CATRLGQLREETQYF	TGTGCCACCCGCCTGGGACAGCTAAGGGAAGAGACCCAGTACTTC
TRBV5-1	-	TRBJ2-2	-	CASSYRRGATGTGELFF	TGCGCCAGCAGCTACCGCCGGGGGGCGACGGGCACCGGGGAGCTGTTTTTT
TRBV28	-	TRBJ1-1	-	CASTQYRIRNTEAFF	TGTGCCAGCACCCAATACAGGATTAGGAACACTGAAGCTTTCTTT
TRBV6-5	-	TRBJ1-5	-	CASSRQFGQPQHF	TGTGCCAGCAGCCGACAGTTTGGTCAGCCCCAGCATTTT
TRBV27	-	TRBJ1-2	-	CASSSSGTWGYGYTF	TGTGCCAGCAGTTCCTCCGGGACATGGGGGTATGGCTACACCTTC
TRBV5-1	-	TRBJ2-3	-	CASSLEAEAGTDTQYF	TGCGCCAGCAGCTTGGAGGCGGAGGCAGGCACAGATACGCAGTATTTT
TRBV28	TRBD1	TRBJ2-7	-	CASSPGQGYEQYF	TGTGCCAGCAGCCCGGGACAGGGTTACGAGCAGTACTTC
TRBV7-9	-	TRBJ1-3	-	CASSLYRAGAENTIYF	TGTGCCAGCAGCTTATATAGGGCAGGGGCTGAAAACACCATATATTTT
TRBV5-5	-	TRBJ2-4	-	CASSLGVRGEIAKNIQYF	TGTGCCAGCAGCTTGGGAGTTCGCGGCGAAATAGCCAAAAACATTCAGTACTTC
TRBV4-3	-	TRBJ1-1	few	CASSLERGSTEAFF	TGCGCCAGCAGCCTGGAAAGGGGAAGCACTGAAGCTTTCTTT
TRBV6-5	TRBD1	TRBJ2-7	-	CASSMTGSREQYF	TGTGCCAGCAGTATGACAGGGTCGCGCGAGCAGTACTTC
TRBV7-9	TRBD1	TRBJ1-1	-	CASSFDRTGETEAFF	TGTGCCAGCAGCTTCGACCGGACAGGGGAAACTGAAGCTTTCTTT
TRBV6-1	-	TRBJ2-5	-	CASSDRGWRETQYF	TGTGCCAGCAGTGACAGGGGTTGGCGCGAGACCCAGTACTTC
TRBV5-4	-	TRBJ2-7	once	CASSLLGSLGEQYF	TGTGCCAGCAGCTTACTGGGCTCTTTGGGCGAGCAGTACTTC
TRBV7-2	TRBD2	TRBJ2-5	-	CASTKTSGFLGETQYF	TGTGCCAGCACCAAGACTAGCGGGTTCTTAGGGGAGACCCAGTACTTC
TRBV10-3	-	TRBJ2-7	-	CAISENPGHTYEQYF	TGTGCCATCAGTGAGAACCCGGGACACACCTACGAGCAGTACTTC
TRBV19	TRBD1	TRBJ1-5	-	CASSGWDRSNQPQHF	TGTGCCAGTAGTGGTTGGGACAGGAGCAATCAGCCCCAGCATTTT
TRBV5-1	TRBD2	TRBJ2-3	few	CASSRQASGSGDTQYF	TGCGCCAGCAGCCGGCAGGCTAGCGGGAGTGGAGATACGCAGTATTTT
TRBV5-1	TRBD1	TRBJ1-3	once	CASSLDRQGTGNTIYF	TGCGCCAGCAGCTTGGACAGACAGGGAACTGGAAACACCATATATTTT
TRBV4-2	-	TRBJ2-7	-	CASSQDQGSYEQYF	TGTGCCAGCAGCCAAGACCAGGGATCTTACGAGCAGTACTTC
TRBV19	-	TRBJ2-5	-	CASSAGQTGETQYF	TGTGCCAGTAGTGCGGGACAGACCGGAGAGACCCAGTACTTC
TRBV18	TRBD1	TRBJ2-7	-	CASSPPSGQGAYEQYF	TGTGCCAGCTCACCCCCGAGCGGACAGGGCGCCTACGAGCAGTACTTC